These 32 T cell receptor beta chains were all obtained from the same sample, sequenced in a study of blood T cell repertoires in COVID-19 (dated by TCRdb to 2019 to 2021). Receptor libraries were prepared by the immunoSEQ multiplex PCR assay. This immuneACCESS table, as held by TCRdb, lists in-frame sequences with V and J called but not all clones. Of the missing ones, under half trace to an unresolved V gene in checked studies; the others have no known cause. Counted in this sample were about 86,000 clones; over 70% of them appeared once. In total, the top ten clones hold over 0.95% of the sample. Sequencing was performed on peripheral blood. Every receptor here comes from a human donor in a cohort sampled during active COVID-19.

The chain recombines TRBV6-5 with TRBJ2-3; TRBD1 aligns across 9 bases. The CDR3 extends over 15 amino acids. V lost 6 bases to trimming and J lost 5 bases; unmatched junction nucleotides: 9. Germline V gene lookup returns CDR1 MNHEY and CDR2 SVGAGI. The CDR3 loop reads CASSLGQGRGDTQYF. CDR3 nucleotides: TGTGCCAGCAGCCTTGGACAGGGGAGGGGAGATACGCAGTATTTT.

This chain connects TRBV7-9 to TRBJ2-7; the D gene is possibly TRBD1 (6 bases). Germline-derived CDR1 and CDR2 are SEHNR and FQNEAQ (reference sequence). With 7 bases removed from V and 4 bases from J, the gap between germline ends came to 17 bases. The CDR3 contains 14 residues. Here the CDR3 reads CASTLIRDTYEQYF. The CDR3 nucleotides read TGTGCCAGCACCCTAATCCGGGACACTTACGAGCAGTACTTC.

Details on this clone: A junction boundary mismatches the germline segment, possibly from a read error. The chain links TRBV7-7 to TRBJ2-3, with D possibly being TRBD2 (6 bases). The CDR3 extends over 16 amino acids. The V gene's germline CDR1 is SSHAT and CDR2 FNYEAQ (reference sequence). CDR3 sequence: CASSLGAGLLTDTQYF. CDR3 DNA sequence: TGTGCTAGCAGCTTAGGCGCGGGACTCCTAACAGATACGCAGTATTTT.

This clone was detected only once. This chain uses TRBV7-6 with TRBJ2-7; no clear D. The V gene lost 5 bases and the J gene lost 7 bases, with 24 bases spanning the gap. This CDR3 region has 16 residues. From germline, CDR1 is SGHVS and CDR2 FNYEAQ. The CDR3 coding sequence is TGTGCCAGCAGCCCCCTTCATAGTACTCCCTCGATGGAGCAGTACTTC. Encoded protein: CASSPLHSTPSMEQYF.

This clone turned up a few times. The CDR3 is CASSLWTGGDGELFF. The CDR3 DNA sequence: TGTGCCAGCAGCTTGTGGACAGGGGGCGACGGGGAGCTGTTTTTT. The chain links TRBV7-3 to TRBJ2-2; 11 bases line up with TRBD1. V shed 3 bases, J shed 7 bases, and the junction held 4 bases outside the gene matches. This CDR3 is built from 15 residues. The germline gives CDR1 SGHTA, CDR2 FQGTGA.

The chain has TRBV11-2 and TRBJ2-5; weak D call: TRBD1 (6 bases). Germline assignment: CDR1 SGHAT and CDR2 FQNNGV. The CDR3 contains 18 residues. Trimming took 1 base from V and 2 from J, leaving 20 bases between them. CDR3 DNA: TGTGCCAGCAGCTTAGTCCCGGGACATAACATATTACAAGAGACCCAGTACTTC. Translated: CASSLVPGHNILQETQYF.

The J gene is TRBJ2-1, the V gene TRBV24-1; 11 bases are shared with TRBD2. Germline V gene sequence: CDR1 KGHDR, CDR2 SFDVKD. V lost 7 bases to trimming and J lost 0 bases; unmatched junction nucleotides: 4. The CDR3 is made up of 16 amino acids. CDR3 loop: CATRRLAGSSYNEQFF. In DNA, the CDR3 is TGTGCCACCAGAAGACTAGCGGGAAGCTCCTACAATGAGCAGTTCTTC.

The chain's CDR3 is CATNGQGGVPQHF. Written as DNA, the CDR3 is TGTGCCACCAATGGACAGGGAGGGGTGCCCCAGCATTTT. The chain is built from TRBV24-1 and TRBJ1-5, with 8 bases lining up with TRBD1. The germline gives CDR1 KGHDR, CDR2 SFDVKD. The CDR3 totals 13 residues. V trimming: 8 bases; J trimming: 9 bases; junction bases outside the gene matches: 8.

The V and J genes are TRBV10-1 and TRBJ2-3; possible D gene TRBD2, 6 bases. CDR3 length equals 14 residues. Germline V gene data show CDR1 as WNHNN and CDR2 as SYGVQD (reference sequence). The ends were cut back, 5 bases at V and 5 bases at J, with 14 bases in the middle. CDR3 in amino acids: CASSPSGLGDTQYF. DNA of the CDR3: TGCGCCAGCAGTCCCAGCGGGCTCGGAGATACGCAGTATTTT.

The J gene is TRBJ1-2, the V gene TRBV10-3; no reliable D call. CDR1 and CDR2 (germline): ENHRY, SYGVKD. The CDR3 sequence is 13 residues long. V gave up 4 bases and J gave up 4 bases, with 10 bases separating them. This chain's CDR3 is CAISGASFYGYTF. For the CDR3, the DNA is TGTGCCATCAGTGGGGCATCTTTCTATGGCTACACCTTC.

The V gene is TRBV6-1, the J gene TRBJ2-1; TRBD2 might be the D (6 bases). Trimming stripped 0 bases from V and 6 bases from J, with 15 bases between. CDR3 length equals 16 residues. Per the germline V gene, CDR1 is MNHNS and CDR2 is SASEGT. CDR3 bases: TGTGCCAGCAGTGAAGCGGCGACTAGGGGATTCAATGAGCAGTTCTTC. Translation gives CASSEAATRGFNEQFF.

The chain is built from TRBV19 and TRBJ2-1; TRBD2 matches 11 bases. V dropped 0 bases and J dropped 6; count of bases not matched to a gene: 4. The CDR3 has 16 amino acids. Germline V CDR1 and CDR2: LNHDA, SQIVND (reference sequence). This CDR3 reads CASSIERLAGGNEQFF. The CDR3 DNA is TGTGCCAGTAGTATAGAAAGGCTAGCGGGAGGCAATGAGCAGTTCTTC. The full variable domain, completed using reference TRBV19 and TRBJ2-1, is DGGITQSPKYLFRKEGQNVTLSCEQNLNHDAMYWYRQDPGQGLRLIYYSQIVNDFQKGDIAEGYSVSREKKESFPLTVTSAQKNPTAFYLCASSIERLAGGNEQFFGPGTRLTVL.

This sequence joins TRBV19 and TRBJ2-5, with no clear D. V was trimmed by 3 bases and J by 7 bases, leaving 6 bases between them. CDR1 and CDR2 from the germline V gene are LNHDA and SQIVND (reference sequence). CDR3 size: 11 residues. CDR3 DNA: TGTGCCAGTAGTATCGGGTGGACCCAGTACTTC. Translating gives CASSIGWTQYF.

The chain uses TRBV29-1 and TRBJ2-7; D may be TRBD2 (7 bases). The CDR3 loop spans 12 amino acids. Per the germline V gene, CDR1 is SQVTM and CDR2 is ANQGSEA. V lost 5 bases and J 4 bases, leaving 12 bases between the germline ends. The CDR3: CSVRGAVYEQYF. The CDR3 nucleotides are TGCAGCGTTCGGGGGGCCGTTTACGAGCAGTACTTC.

The chain has TRBV2 and TRBJ1-2; TRBD1 agrees at 7 bases. CDR1 is SNHLY, CDR2 FYNNEI, per germline. Trimming cost V 6 bases and J 2 bases; bases outside gene matches: 9. The CDR3 runs to 15 residues. CDR3 amino acids: CASSPDRTMNYGYTF. The CDR3 region has the DNA TGTGCCAGCAGCCCGGACAGGACGATGAACTATGGCTACACCTTC.

The chain joins TRBV7-9 to TRBJ2-3; 10 bases agree with TRBD2. Per the germline V gene, CDR1 is SEHNR and CDR2 is FQNEAQ (reference sequence). The CDR3 is made up of 16 amino acids. V gave up 5 bases and J gave up 2 bases; unmatched junction bases: 7. The CDR3 sequence: CASSALGLADTDTQYF. As DNA, the CDR3 is TGTGCCAGCAGCGCCCTCGGACTAGCGGACACAGATACGCAGTATTTT.

V is TRBV3-1 (or the pseudogene TRBV3-2) and J is TRBJ2-5; 7 bases are a match to TRBD2. This CDR3 is built from 15 residues. The germline V gene encodes CDR1 LGHDT and CDR2 YNNKEL (reference sequence). The junction had 10 bases not matched to a gene; V was cut back by 4 bases and J by 5 bases. This chain's CDR3 is CASSRTGEGHETQYF. The CDR3 DNA sequence: TGTGCCAGCAGCCGAACGGGGGAGGGCCACGAGACCCAGTACTTC.

The rearrangement joins TRBV7-3 to TRBJ2-1, with D perhaps TRBD2 (6 bases). Germline V gene lookup returns CDR1 SGHTA and CDR2 FQGTGA. This CDR3 has 14 residues. The germline V and J ends were trimmed by 4 bases and 9 bases, with 16 bases remaining between them. Written as DNA, the CDR3 is TGTGCCAGCAGCTCGACTAGTTGGGAAAGTGAGCAGTTCTTC. Translation gives CASSSTSWESEQFF.

The rearrangement joins TRBV28 to TRBJ2-1, with 8 nucleotides matching TRBD1. Trimming at V came to 4 bases and at J to 2 bases, leaving 10 bases not matched to a gene. This CDR3 comprises 17 residues. CDR1 is MDHEN, CDR2 SYDVKM, per germline. Written as DNA, the CDR3 is TGTGCCAGCAGTTCTCGTCCGGGACAGGAGACCTACAATGAGCAGTTCTTC. Protein: CASSSRPGQETYNEQFF. Based on the CDR3 plus reference TRBV28 and TRBJ2-1, the full variable domain is DVKVTQSSRYLVKRTGEKVFLECVQDMDHENMFWYRQDPGLGLRLIYFSYDVKMKEKGDIPEGYSVSREKKERFSLILESASTNQTSMYLCASSSRPGQETYNEQFFGPGTRLTVL.

This rearrangement joins TRBV5-4 to TRBJ1-3; D call uncertain. V lost 0 bases to trimming and J lost 7 bases, with 11 bases between them. From germline, CDR1 is SGHNT and CDR2 YYREEE (reference sequence). The CDR3 sequence is 14 residues long. This CDR3 is CASSLASAGNTIYF. DNA of the CDR3: TGTGCCAGCAGCTTGGCCTCGGCGGGGAACACCATATATTTT.

The rearrangement joins TRBV3-1 (or the pseudogene TRBV3-2) to TRBJ2-3; 11 bases are shared with TRBD2. CDR3 length equals 17 residues. CDR1 and CDR2 (germline): LGHDT, YNNKEL (reference sequence). The ends lost 0 bases at V and 4 bases at J; junction bases unmatched: 6. The CDR3 DNA sequence: TGTGCCAGCAGCCAAGACGCTAGCGGGAGGTGGGCAGATACGCAGTATTTT. Translating gives CASSQDASGRWADTQYF.

The chain joins TRBV19 to TRBJ2-3; TRBD2 is a possible D gene (5 bases). The germline gives CDR1 LNHDA, CDR2 SQIVND (reference sequence). V lost 1 base to trimming and J lost 0 bases, with 11 bases between them. CDR3 length: 16 amino acids. This chain's CDR3 is CASSIGSGSSTDTQYF. The CDR3 region has the DNA TGTGCCAGTAGTATAGGGAGCGGATCTAGCACAGATACGCAGTATTTT.

This chain joins TRBV10-2 and TRBJ2-7; the D is unclear. The germline V and J ends were trimmed by 2 bases and 8 bases, with 13 bases remaining between them. CDR3 size: 13 residues. CDR1 is WSHSY, CDR2 SAAADI, per germline. The CDR3 sequence: CASSEGGSIKQYF. DNA of the CDR3: TGCGCCAGCAGTGAGGGCGGAAGCATCAAGCAGTACTTC.

The V and J genes are TRBV11-2 and TRBJ2-3; TRBD1 is a possible D gene (5 bases). The ends were cut back, 0 bases at V and 9 bases at J, with 10 bases in the middle. CDR3 length: 13 residues. Germline V gene lookup returns CDR1 SGHAT and CDR2 FQNNGV. The CDR3 region is CASSLESWGTQYF. The CDR3 region has the DNA TGTGCCAGCAGCTTAGAGAGCTGGGGCACGCAGTATTTT.

The chain uses TRBV6-5 and TRBJ2-1, with D perhaps TRBD2 (5 bases). In germline, CDR1 is MNHEY, CDR2 SVGAGI. This CDR3 spans 16 amino acids. The V end was cut by 2 bases, the J end by 10 bases, with 21 bases between. CDR3 nucleotides: TGTGCCAGCAGTTACGGCGGGCCTGGCAATGAAGGGGAGCAGTTCTTC. This encodes CASSYGGPGNEGEQFF.

The rearrangement links TRBV7-9 to TRBJ2-7; D call uncertain. The CDR3 consists of 12 residues. Trimming stripped 3 bases from V and 0 bases from J, with 3 bases between. The germline CDR1 and CDR2 sequences are SEHNR and FQNEAQ (reference sequence). The CDR3 coding sequence is TGTGCCAGCAGCTTTAGCTCCTACGAGCAGTACTTC. It yields the protein CASSFSSYEQYF.

The V and J genes are TRBV11-2 and TRBJ2-5; maybe TRBD2 (7 bases). Trimming took off 3 bases at V and 1 base at J, with 12 bases between the two ends. The CDR3 extends over 15 amino acids. The germline V gene encodes CDR1 SGHAT and CDR2 FQNNGV. The CDR3 loop reads CASSLWGGSQETQYF. CDR3 nucleotides: TGTGCCAGCAGCTTGTGGGGGGGCTCCCAAGAGACCCAGTACTTC.

This clone was detected only once. The chain combines TRBV7-3 with TRBJ2-2, with 10 bases aligning to TRBD2. CDR1 SGHTA and CDR2 FQGTGA come from the germline V gene. There are 19 residues in the CDR3. With V trimmed by 4 bases and J by 2 bases, 13 bases remained unmatched. The CDR3 protein is CASSSTLPGTSVNTGELFF. The CDR3 region has the DNA TGTGCCAGCAGCTCCACCCTACCCGGGACTAGCGTAAACACCGGGGAGCTGTTTTTT.

This clone was counted only a few times. The CDR3 reads CASSLTGAAGSGANVLTF. The CDR3 region has the DNA TGTGCCAGCAGTCTGACAGGGGCTGCAGGGTCTGGGGCCAACGTCCTGACTTTC. This rearrangement joins TRBV28 to TRBJ2-6; 8 nucleotides agree with TRBD1. This CDR3 is 18 amino acids long. CDR1 is MDHEN, CDR2 SYDVKM, per germline. The V gene end was trimmed by 5 bases and the J gene end by 1 base; junction bases not matched to a gene: 10.

This clone was picked up a small number of times. The rearrangement joins TRBV7-9 to TRBJ1-5; no firm D call. The V gene lost 5 bases and the J gene lost 5 bases, with 16 bases spanning the gap. There are 15 residues in the CDR3. CDR1 SEHNR and CDR2 FQNEAQ come from the germline V gene (reference sequence). CDR3 residues: CASSPRGGEDQPQHF. CDR3 DNA: TGTGCCAGCAGCCCTCGCGGAGGAGAGGATCAGCCCCAGCATTTT.

The chain couples TRBV28 to TRBJ1-5; perhaps TRBD1 as D (6 bases). This CDR3 contains 16 residues. Germline CDR1 and CDR2: MDHEN and SYDVKM. Trimming stripped 2 bases from V and 10 bases from J, with 21 bases between. This CDR3 is CASSLRGTYVMDPQHF. CDR3 nucleotides: TGTGCCAGCAGTTTAAGGGGGACATACGTGATGGACCCCCAGCATTTT. The full variable domain, its missing parts supplied by reference TRBV28 and TRBJ1-5, is DVKVTQSSRYLVKRTGEKVFLECVQDMDHENMFWYRQDPGLGLRLIYFSYDVKMKEKGDIPEGYSVSREKKERFSLILESASTNQTSMYLCASSLRGTYVMDPQHFGDGTRLSIL.

J is TRBJ1-1 and V is TRBV19; D gene unclear. The CDR3 runs to 12 residues. In germline, CDR1 is LNHDA, CDR2 SQIVND (reference sequence). Between the trimmed V and J ends, which lost 5 bases and 1 base, there was a span of 5 bases. The CDR3 nucleotides are TGTGCCAGTAGTCACTCGAACACTGAAGCTTTCTTT. This codes for CASSHSNTEAFF.